Each of the 25 T cell receptor beta chains below was sequenced from the same sample in a study of T cells in localized non-small cell lung cancer. Profiled with immunoSEQ multiplex PCR; TCRdb holds only in-frame clones, not every one. The data show 15,000 to 20,000 clones, with roughly 90% seen just once and under 4% held by the top ten. The specimen comprised peripheral blood, sampled before any cancer treatment. The source of these receptors is a male donor aged 60 or older with stage II squamous cell lung carcinoma.

The chain employs TRBV18 and TRBJ2-3; D is ambiguous. In germline, CDR1 is KGHSH, CDR2 LQKENI. This CDR3 comprises 12 residues. Deletions cut 6 bases from V and 0 bases from J, with 4 bases between. Written as DNA, the CDR3 is TGTGCCAGCTCCCTCAGCACAGATACGCAGTATTTT. Protein: CASSLSTDTQYF.

The chain uses TRBV6-5 and TRBJ1-1; 8 bases align to TRBD1. J gave up 1 base and V 4 bases, and 2 bases lay outside the gene matches. CDR1 is MNHEY and CDR2 is SVGAGI in the germline V gene. This CDR3 region has 14 residues. CDR3 bases: TGTGCCAGCAGTTCTGGACAGGGGAACACTGAAGCTTTCTTT. Its protein product is CASSSGQGNTEAFF.

The rearrangement joins TRBV5-5 to TRBJ1-5; D gene unclear. The CDR3 extends over 16 amino acids. Germline lookup yields CDR1 SGHKS and CDR2 YYEKEE (reference sequence). V lost 4 bases and J 0 bases, leaving 14 bases between the germline ends. The CDR3 DNA sequence: TGTGCCAGCAGCCCCGAAGGATTTTATAGCAATCAGCCCCAGCATTTT. It translates to CASSPEGFYSNQPQHF. Full variable domain (missing parts from reference TRBV5-5 and TRBJ1-5): DAGVTQSPTHLIKTRGQQVTLRCSPISGHKSVSWYQQVLGQGPQFIFQYYEKEERGRGNFPDRFSARQFPNYSSELNVNALLLGDSALYLCASSPEGFYSNQPQHFGDGTRLSIL.

J is TRBJ2-6 and V is TRBV7-9, with unresolved D. The CDR3 is 15 amino acids. In germline, CDR1 is SEHNR, CDR2 FQNEAQ (reference sequence). V was shortened by 6 bases and J by 0 bases, with 9 bases between the two germline ends. CDR3 protein: CASRLMYSGANVLTF. CDR3 sequence (DNA): TGTGCCAGCAGGTTAATGTACTCTGGGGCCAACGTCCTGACTTTC.

This clone appeared once. This chain joins TRBV18 and TRBJ1-1; D is perhaps TRBD1 (6 bases). Germline V gene sequence: CDR1 KGHSH, CDR2 LQKENI. The CDR3 length is 16 residues. The V end was cut by 3 bases, the J end by 3 bases, with 17 bases between. The CDR3 nucleotides read TGTGCCAGCTCACCCTTAAGAGCCGGGGGCCACACTGAAGCTTTCTTT. Its translation is CASSPLRAGGHTEAFF.

The V and J genes are TRBV6-6 and TRBJ2-7; 13 bases agree with TRBD2. The CDR3 length is 15 residues. Germline assignment: CDR1 MNHNY and CDR2 SVGAGI (reference sequence). V shed 4 bases, J shed 4 bases, and the junction held 4 bases outside the gene matches. The CDR3 region has the DNA TGTGCCAGCAGTTCCCTGACTAGCGGGGGGTACGAGCAGTACTTC. Protein sequence: CASSSLTSGGYEQYF.

This clone was detected only once. The chain combines TRBV5-1 with TRBJ2-2; D could derive from TRBD1 or TRBD2 (5 bases each). Germline CDR1 and CDR2: SGHRS and YFSETQ. The CDR3 loop spans 16 amino acids. Trimming stripped 7 bases from V and 1 base from J, with 17 bases between. CDR3 loop: CASSSSGAGNTGELFF. The CDR3 DNA reads as TGCGCCAGCTCCTCCTCTGGGGCGGGGAACACCGGGGAGCTGTTTTTT.

The V call is TRBV6-5, the J call TRBJ2-2, with 9 bases identical to TRBD1. CDR1 is MNHEY and CDR2 is SVGAGI in the germline V gene. The length of the CDR3 is 14 residues. V dropped 2 bases and J dropped 7; count of bases not matched to a gene: 2. The CDR3 spells CASSYDRGSGELFF. The CDR3 DNA reads TGTGCCAGCAGTTACGACAGGGGGAGCGGGGAGCTGTTTTTT.

The rearrangement uses TRBV28 and TRBJ1-2; no firm D call. Trimming took 2 bases from V and 4 from J, leaving 20 bases between them. This CDR3 is 17 amino acids long. CDR1 is MDHEN, CDR2 SYDVKM, per germline. CDR3 region: CASSLVIPGVGSYGYTF. CDR3 sequence (DNA): TGTGCCAGCAGTTTAGTTATACCCGGGGTGGGTTCCTATGGCTACACCTTC.

The rearrangement uses TRBV30 and TRBJ2-5; 11 bases align to TRBD1. Germline V CDR1 and CDR2: GTSNPN, SVGIG (reference sequence). The CDR3 loop spans 15 amino acids. The V and J ends lost 4 bases and 2 bases, in that order; junction bases with no gene match: 6. Written as DNA, the CDR3 is TGTGCCTGGAATCTGGGACAGGGGGTTCAAGAGACCCAGTACTTC. It codes for CAWNLGQGVQETQYF.

V is TRBV27 and J is TRBJ2-7; D is unclear. Trimming took 3 bases from V and 2 from J, leaving 11 bases between them. Germline V gives CDR1 MNHEY, CDR2 SMNVEV (reference sequence). This CDR3 is built from 14 residues. The CDR3 DNA reads as TGTGCCAGCAGTTTCGGCCCGACGGCCTACGAGCAGTACTTC. It translates to CASSFGPTAYEQYF.

The chain combines TRBV10-3 with TRBJ2-3, with TRBD1 identical over 10 bases. The CDR3 contains 15 residues. V dropped 4 bases and J dropped 2; count of bases not matched to a gene: 3. The germline CDR1 and CDR2 sequences are ENHRY and SYGVKD. CDR3 nucleotides: TGTGCCATCAGTGTGGGACAGGGGAACACAGATACGCAGTATTTT. Protein: CAISVGQGNTDTQYF.

This clone was recorded once. V usage is TRBV30 and J usage is TRBJ2-1; 7 bases line up with TRBD1. The CDR3 consists of 11 residues. The trim removed 5 bases at V and 10 bases at J, leaving 5 bases unmatched. CDR1 is GTSNPN, CDR2 SVGIG, per germline (reference sequence). The CDR3 sequence is CAWVQGNEQFF. The CDR3 nucleotides are TGTGCCTGGGTACAGGGGAACGAGCAGTTCTTC.

This chain joins TRBV5-4 and TRBJ2-2; TRBD2 agrees at 9 bases. J was trimmed by 6 bases and V by 0 bases; bases with no gene match: 3. The germline gives CDR1 SGHNT, CDR2 YYREEE (reference sequence). The CDR3 loop spans 15 amino acids. The CDR3: CASSLVLAGAGELFF. The DNA for the CDR3 is TGTGCCAGCAGCTTGGTGTTAGCGGGAGCCGGGGAGCTGTTTTTT.

The gene calls are TRBV6-1 and TRBJ1-5, with D uncertain. Germline loops: CDR1 MNHNS, CDR2 SASEGT. The CDR3 has 14 amino acids. Trimming stripped 1 base from V and 6 bases from J, with 10 bases between. The chain's CDR3 is CASSEEQFFQPQHF. The CDR3 DNA sequence: TGTGCCAGCAGTGAAGAACAGTTCTTTCAGCCCCAGCATTTT.

V gene TRBV9 combines with J gene TRBJ2-1; 7 bases agree with TRBD2. CDR3 length: 15 residues. The germline V gene encodes CDR1 SGDLS and CDR2 YYNGEE. Trimming at V came to 5 bases and at J to 2 bases, leaving 7 bases not matched to a gene. The CDR3 here is CASSAAGEPYNEQFF. As DNA, the CDR3 is TGTGCCAGCAGTGCTGCGGGAGAACCCTACAATGAGCAGTTCTTC.

J is TRBJ2-5 and V is TRBV5-4; 8 bases agree with TRBD2. CDR1 is SGHNT and CDR2 is YYREEE in the germline V gene (reference sequence). The CDR3 extends over 14 amino acids. With V trimmed by 3 bases and J by 5 bases, 6 bases remained unmatched. This CDR3 is CASSSSGPGETQYF. In DNA, the CDR3 is TGTGCCAGCAGCTCTAGCGGGCCTGGTGAGACCCAGTACTTC.

CDR3 loop: CASSPRSPELFF. CDR3 in DNA: TGTGCCAGCTCACCACGATCCCCCGAGCTGTTTTTT. The genes are TRBV18 and TRBJ2-2, with D hard to call. The V gene's germline CDR1 is KGHSH and CDR2 LQKENI. The CDR3 totals 12 residues. The germline V and J ends were trimmed by 1 base and 11 bases, with 8 bases remaining between them.

The rearrangement uses TRBV30 and TRBJ2-7; 8 nucleotides line up with TRBD1. Trimming cost V 1 base and J 5 bases; bases outside gene matches: 4. Germline CDR1 reads GTSNPN; CDR2 reads SVGIG (reference sequence). The CDR3 covers 13 residues. The CDR3 region is CAWSGQGANEQYF. Here the CDR3 DNA reads TGTGCCTGGAGTGGCCAGGGGGCCAACGAGCAGTACTTC.

This clone was observed once. The chain combines TRBV19 with TRBJ2-3; D is uncertain. The germline CDR1 and CDR2 sequences are LNHDA and SQIVND (reference sequence). The V end was cut by 0 bases, the J end by 9 bases, with 10 bases between. This CDR3 has 13 residues. CDR3 bases: TGTGCCAGTAGTATAGAGGCGCTCGGGACGCAGTATTTT. Amino acids: CASSIEALGTQYF.

The V and J genes are TRBV30 and TRBJ2-1; D unclear. V lost 0 bases and J lost 8, with 11 bases in between. This CDR3 is built from 13 residues. Germline V gene sequence: CDR1 GTSNPN, CDR2 SVGIG (reference sequence). The CDR3 here is CAWSVQTTYEQFF. Here the CDR3 DNA reads TGTGCCTGGAGTGTACAGACCACTTATGAGCAGTTCTTC. Supplemented by reference TRBV30 and TRBJ2-1, the full variable domain reads SQTIHQWPATLVQPVGSPLSLECTVEGTSNPNLYWYRQAAGRGLQLLFYSVGIGQISSEVPQNLSASRPQDRQFILSSKKLLLSDSGFYLCAWSVQTTYEQFFGPGTRLTVL.

This chain uses TRBV6-1 with TRBJ2-1, with D perhaps matching TRBD2 (9 bases). CDR3 length: 19 amino acids. V lost 4 bases and J 5 bases, leaving 27 bases between the germline ends. The germline gives CDR1 MNHNS, CDR2 SASEGT. In DNA, the CDR3 is TGTGCCAGCAGTGGGCGACAGGGGTCACGACTAGCGGTTAACAATGAGCAGTTCTTC. Its protein product is CASSGRQGSRLAVNNEQFF.

The chain employs TRBV11-2 and TRBJ2-3, with D possibly matching TRBD1 (5 bases). The CDR3 totals 16 residues. The germline V gene encodes CDR1 SGHAT and CDR2 FQNNGV. Trimming stripped 5 bases from V and 0 bases from J, with 15 bases between. The CDR3 bases are TGTGCCAGCAGCCAAGGGTCAGGGCGGAGCACAGATACGCAGTATTTT. Protein sequence: CASSQGSGRSTDTQYF.

The J gene is TRBJ2-7, the V gene TRBV5-4, with TRBD2 identical over 7 bases. This CDR3 has 14 amino acids. Looked up from germline, CDR1 is SGHNT and CDR2 is YYREEE (reference sequence). V was clipped by 0 bases and J by 4 bases; unmatched bases: 4. CDR3 in amino acids: CASSLAGGSYEQYF. Written as DNA, the CDR3 is TGTGCCAGCAGCTTGGCCGGCGGGAGTTACGAGCAGTACTTC.

This clone has just one count. CDR3 sequence: CASTVPGQGSNGYTF. DNA of the CDR3: TGTGCCAGCACCGTCCCGGGGCAGGGAAGTAATGGCTACACCTTC. V and J are TRBV28 and TRBJ1-2; D perhaps matches TRBD1 (5 bases). CDR1 and CDR2 from the germline V gene are MDHEN and SYDVKM. Trimming cost V 7 bases and J 6 bases, with 21 bases left between them. This CDR3 is built from 15 residues.